The TCR beta chain described here comes from a study of long-term antiretroviral therapy in people with HIV. General study findings and limits: Clones that had undergone expansion before ART prevailed in the repertoire throughout all time points. Repertoires in HIV (unlike those of controls) had narrower CDR3 length ranges.

This clone appeared a few times. Its antigen remains unknown. The assay used was immunoSEQ (version v3.0), run at survey level. Sequencing used immunoSEQ multiplex PCR; TCRdb keeps in-frame clones, though not all of them. The repertoire consists of about 29,000 clones, with 95% occurring once and the leading ten covering roughly 8%. Between the trimmed V and J ends, which lost 0 bases and 5 bases, there was a span of 10 bases. The CDR3 totals 14 residues. Germline V gene data show CDR1 as LGHNA and CDR2 as YSLEER. Per donor, a minimum of one pre-ART and a minimum of two post-ART PBMC samples were available. In the United States, treatment was given to all participants with HIV.

The origin of this receptor is a man aged 30 to 45 with HIV. V and J are TRBV4-3 and TRBJ2-5; TRBD2 might be the D (6 bases). The sequences come from unsorted PBMCs, collected 5.3 years after starting antiretroviral therapy. CDR3 region: CASSQDRRDETQYF. The DNA for the CDR3 is TGCGCCAGCAGCCAAGATAGGAGGGACGAGACCCAGTACTTC.